Shown below are 16 T cell receptor beta chains from a single sample sequenced in a study of blood T cell repertoires in COVID-19. TCRdb keeps only in-frame clones here, not all; method: immunoSEQ multiplex PCR. The table lists roughly 220,000 clones, 84% of them singletons, with 4% to 6% in the top ten. Sequenced: peripheral blood. The receptors come from an older woman who had recovered from COVID-19.

This sequence joins TRBV18 and TRBJ2-5; tentative D call: TRBD2 (5 bases). Between the trimmed V and J ends, which lost 5 bases and 4 bases, there was a span of 14 bases. The CDR3 sequence is 14 residues long. Germline CDR1 KGHSH, CDR2 LQKENI. In nucleotides, the CDR3 is TGTGCCAGCTCAACGCTCCGGGCGGGAGAGACCCAGTACTTC. Encoded protein: CASSTLRAGETQYF.

The gene calls are TRBV7-9 and TRBJ1-4; perhaps TRBD1 as D (5 bases). CDR1 is SEHNR and CDR2 is FQNEAQ in the germline V gene (reference sequence). The CDR3 loop spans 15 amino acids. V lost 0 bases and J lost 8, with 13 bases in between. CDR3 in amino acids: CASSLAEGLGEKLFF. DNA for the CDR3: TGTGCCAGCAGCTTAGCGGAGGGGTTGGGGGAAAAACTGTTTTTT.

The rearrangement links TRBV14 to TRBJ2-1, with D perhaps TRBD2 (7 bases). Per germline, CDR1 SGHDN and CDR2 FVKESK. V lost 6 bases, J lost 2 bases, and 11 bases lay in between. CDR3 length: 14 amino acids. CDR3 amino acids: CASRGGGPYNEQFF. The CDR3 DNA reads TGTGCCAGCAGGGGCGGGGGCCCCTACAATGAGCAGTTCTTC.

For the CDR3, the DNA is TGTGCCAGTAGTAGGCCAGGGGTTCGGCCCCAGCATTTT. It codes for CASSRPGVRPQHF. J is TRBJ1-5 and V is TRBV19; D perhaps matches TRBD1 (6 bases). The CDR3 loop spans 13 amino acids. Germline V gives CDR1 LNHDA, CDR2 SQIVND (reference sequence). V dropped 4 bases and J dropped 9 bases, with 13 bases sitting between them.

V and J are TRBV6-5 and TRBJ2-7; no definite D call. V dropped 2 bases and J dropped 3 bases, with 2 bases sitting between them. The CDR3 is made up of 11 amino acids. Germline lookup yields CDR1 MNHEY and CDR2 SVGAGI. As DNA, the CDR3 is TGTGCCAGCAGTTACCGCTACGAGCAGTACTTC. It codes for CASSYRYEQYF.

The CDR3 loop reads CATSERKPGLAGEYEQYF. The DNA of the CDR3 is TGTGCCACCAGTGAAAGGAAACCGGGACTAGCGGGGGAGTACGAGCAGTACTTC. The V and J genes are TRBV24-1 and TRBJ2-7; 14 bases line up with TRBD2. Germline V lookup: CDR1 KGHDR, CDR2 SFDVKD. The CDR3 runs 18 residues. After removal of 4 bases from V and 4 bases from J, the junction contained 11 bases not matched to a gene.

This sequence joins TRBV7-9 and TRBJ1-2; 12 bases match TRBD1. The CDR3 spans 17 residues. Trimming cost V 5 bases and J 6 bases; bases outside gene matches: 13. Germline-derived CDR1 and CDR2 are SEHNR and FQNEAQ (reference sequence). The CDR3 DNA reads as TGTGCCAGCAGCCCCACGGGACAGGGGGCTTTCGACGATGGCTACACCTTC. Its protein product is CASSPTGQGAFDDGYTF.

The chain joins TRBV30 to TRBJ1-4; D gene uncertain. V was trimmed by 4 bases and J by 2 bases, leaving 5 bases between them. In germline, CDR1 is GTSNPN, CDR2 SVGIG (reference sequence). The CDR3 has 12 amino acids. The CDR3, as DNA: TGTGCCTGGACCCGGACTAATGAAAAACTGTTTTTT. Protein: CAWTRTNEKLFF. The full variable domain, rest sourced from reference TRBV30 and TRBJ1-4, is SQTIHQWPATLVQPVGSPLSLECTVEGTSNPNLYWYRQAAGRGLQLLFYSVGIGQISSEVPQNLSASRPQDRQFILSSKKLLLSDSGFYLCAWTRTNEKLFFGSGTQLSVL.

The chain carries TRBV5-4 and TRBJ1-2; D call uncertain. Germline V lookup: CDR1 SGHNT, CDR2 YYREEE (reference sequence). Trimming removed 0 bases from V and 14 bases from J, with 14 bases in between. The CDR3 length is 12 residues. In DNA, the CDR3 is TGTGCCAGCAGCTTGGACCGGGAAATACGGACCTTC. It yields the protein CASSLDREIRTF.

This clone was seen just once. This chain uses TRBV3-1 (or the pseudogene TRBV3-2) with TRBJ1-2, with D hard to call. This CDR3 contains 13 residues. Between the trimmed V and J ends, which lost 3 bases and 3 bases, there was a span of 8 bases. CDR1 is LGHDT and CDR2 is YNNKEL in the germline V gene (reference sequence). The CDR3 DNA reads TGTGCCAGCAGCCATCGGGGTGACTATGGCTACACCTTC. Translated, it gives CASSHRGDYGYTF.

The DNA of the CDR3 is TGTGCCAGCTCACCAGGGACAGGGGCTAGCAATCAGCCCCAGCATTTT. It is translated as CASSPGTGASNQPQHF. The chain recombines TRBV18 with TRBJ1-5; 10 bases align to TRBD1. Trimming at V came to 2 bases and at J to 0 bases, leaving 1 base not matched to a gene. Looked up from germline, CDR1 is KGHSH and CDR2 is LQKENI. This CDR3 is 16 amino acids long.

The J gene is TRBJ2-7, the V gene TRBV20-1, with TRBD2 as a possible D gene (7 bases). Germline V gene lookup returns CDR1 DFQATT and CDR2 SNEGSKA (reference sequence). The length of the CDR3 is 14 residues. The V gene lost 3 bases and the J gene lost 2 bases, with 14 bases spanning the gap. Here the CDR3 reads CSASPPGGPYEQYF. The DNA for the CDR3 is TGCAGTGCTAGTCCCCCCGGGGGGCCCTACGAGCAGTACTTC.

The chain couples TRBV7-2 to TRBJ1-1, with 8 bases matching TRBD1. The CDR3 sequence is 17 residues long. CDR1 is SGHTA, CDR2 FQGNSA, per germline. After removal of 3 bases from V and 2 bases from J, the junction contained 11 bases not matched to a gene. The CDR3 spells CASSFRTGGSGNTEAFF. The CDR3 DNA reads as TGTGCCAGCAGCTTTCGTACAGGGGGAAGTGGTAACACTGAAGCTTTCTTT. The complete variable domain, with remaining parts taken from reference TRBV7-2 and TRBJ1-1, reads GAGVSQSPSNKVTEKGKDVELRCDPISGHTALYWYRQSLGQGLEFLIYFQGNSAPDKSGLPSDRFSAERTGGSVSTLTIQRTQQEDSAVYLCASSFRTGGSGNTEAFFGQGTRLTVV.

The chain links TRBV29-1 to TRBJ1-2; no firm D call. In germline, CDR1 is SQVTM, CDR2 ANQGSEA. Trimming pared 6 bases from V and 4 bases from J, leaving 18 bases between. The CDR3 length is 14 residues. As DNA, the CDR3 is TGCAGCGTCCCTCCGGGCGGGATCGGCTATGGCTACACCTTC. The encoded protein is CSVPPGGIGYGYTF.

DNA of the CDR3: TGTGCCAGCAGCCAACACCCGAGCACAGCTTACAATGAGCAGTTCTTC. It yields the protein CASSQHPSTAYNEQFF. V is TRBV14 and J is TRBJ2-1; D unresolved. The germline gives CDR1 SGHDN, CDR2 FVKESK. There are 16 residues in the CDR3. Deletions cut 2 bases from V and 4 bases from J, with 15 bases between.

J is TRBJ1-1 and V is TRBV18; 11 bases map to TRBD1. The CDR3 contains 13 residues. CDR1 is KGHSH and CDR2 is LQKENI in the germline V gene. With V trimmed by 6 bases and J by 6 bases, 3 bases remained unmatched. CDR3 sequence reads: CASSGQGVAEAFF. The CDR3 bases are TGTGCCAGCTCGGGACAGGGGGTGGCTGAAGCTTTCTTT. The full variable domain, in which reference TRBV18 and TRBJ1-1 provide the parts outside the CDR3, is NAGVMQNPRHLVRRRGQEARLRCSPMKGHSHVYWYRQLPEEGLKFMVYLQKENIIDESGMPKERFSAEFPKEGPSILRIQQVVRGDSAAYFCASSGQGVAEAFFGQGTRLTVV.